The TCR beta chain described here comes from a study of cytomegalovirus exposure and HLA in healthy donors. The length of the CDR3 is 14 residues. The trim removed 5 bases at V and 6 bases at J, leaving 8 bases unmatched. Germline V gene data show CDR1 as SGHTA and CDR2 as FQGNSA. Primers included in the PCR were 60 Vbeta and 13 Jbeta primers. Generated by immunoSEQ multiplex PCR, the TCRdb table keeps only in-frame clones and is missing some. This sample has fewer than 200,000 clones; 77% occur once, and the top ten carry 6% to 8%. Notes on the study in general: Solely CMV serostatus was available to characterize immune exposure.

Concerning this clone itself: Its antigen is unidentified.

Healthy bone marrow donors supplied every sample. The chain links TRBV7-2 to TRBJ1-1; 8 bases are a match to TRBD1. Sequenced material: PBMCs. The clonotype originates from a male donor in good health and CMV-seropositive. DNA of the CDR3: TGTGCCAGCAGCCCCAGGGGGCATAGTTCTGAAGCTTTCTTT. Translating it yields CASSPRGHSSEAFF. The full variable domain, in which reference TRBV7-2 and TRBJ1-1 provide the parts outside the CDR3, is GAGVSQSPSNKVTEKGKDVELRCDPISGHTALYWYRQSLGQGLEFLIYFQGNSAPDKSGLPSDRFSAERTGGSVSTLTIQRTQQEDSAVYLCASSPRGHSSEAFFGQGTRLTVV.